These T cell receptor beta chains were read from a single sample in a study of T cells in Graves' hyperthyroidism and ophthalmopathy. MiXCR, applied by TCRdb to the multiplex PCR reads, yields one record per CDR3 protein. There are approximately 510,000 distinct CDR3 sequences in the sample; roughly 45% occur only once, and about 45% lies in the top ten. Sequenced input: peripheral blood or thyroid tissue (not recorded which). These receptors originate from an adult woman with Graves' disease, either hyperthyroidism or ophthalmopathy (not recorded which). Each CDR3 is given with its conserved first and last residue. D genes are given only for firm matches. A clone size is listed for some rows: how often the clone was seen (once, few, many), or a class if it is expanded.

cdr3_nt: TGTGCCAGCACCCTAGAGACAGCAAACTATGGCTACACCTTC
cdr3_aa: CASTLETANYGYTF
d_call: NA
v_call: TRBV7-9
clone_size: NA
j_call: TRBJ1-2
cdr3_length: 14

cdr3_nt: TGTGCCAGCAGCTTATTCGGGACTAGCGGGAGGGACAACGTCCTGACTTTC
cdr3_aa: CASSLFGTSGRDNVLTF
d_call: TRBD2
v_call: TRBV7-2
clone_size: NA
j_call: TRBJ2-6
cdr3_length: 17

cdr3_nt: TGTGCCAGCAGCGCAGGACAGGACAAACCCCTAAGCTCTGGAAACACCATATATTTT
cdr3_aa: CASSAGQDKPLSSGNTIYF
d_call: TRBD1
v_call: TRBV5-5
clone_size: many
j_call: TRBJ1-3
cdr3_length: 19

cdr3_nt: TGTGCCAGCAGAGTACTAGTAGGAAGGACCGGGGAGCTGTTTTTT
cdr3_aa: CASRVLVGRTGELFF
d_call: NA
v_call: TRBV4-2
clone_size: NA
j_call: TRBJ2-2
cdr3_length: 15

cdr3_nt: TGCGCCAGCAGCTCCGGACAGGGGGGGGGTGAAGCTTTCTTT
cdr3_aa: CASSSGQGGGEAFF
d_call: TRBD1
v_call: TRBV5-1
clone_size: many
j_call: TRBJ1-1
cdr3_length: 14

cdr3_nt: TGTGCCAGTAGTCTAACTAGCATCTCGACCGGGGAGCTGTTTTTT
cdr3_aa: CASSLTSISTGELFF
d_call: NA
v_call: TRBV19
clone_size: NA
j_call: TRBJ2-2
cdr3_length: 15

cdr3_nt: TGTGCCATCAGACTTACTAGCGGGTCGAACACCGGGGAGCTGTTTTTT
cdr3_aa: CAIRLTSGSNTGELFF
d_call: TRBD2
v_call: TRBV10-3
clone_size: NA
j_call: TRBJ2-2
cdr3_length: 16

cdr3_nt: TGTGCCATCAGTGAGACCTGGACAGGGAAGGTTCGATCACCCCTCCACTTT
cdr3_aa: CAISETWTGKVRSPLHF
d_call: TRBD1
v_call: TRBV10-3
clone_size: NA
j_call: TRBJ1-6
cdr3_length: 17

cdr3_nt: TGCAGTGCTAGCTTACTAGTCCCCGAGCAGTACTTC
cdr3_aa: CSASLLVPEQYF
d_call: NA
v_call: TRBV20-1
clone_size: NA
j_call: TRBJ2-7
cdr3_length: 12

cdr3_nt: TGTGCCACCAGCAGAGAAATAGGTCAGGGTGAAAAACTGTTTTTT
cdr3_aa: CATSREIGQGEKLFF
d_call: NA
v_call: TRBV15
clone_size: once
j_call: TRBJ1-4
cdr3_length: 15

cdr3_nt: TGTGCCAGCAGCGGGACAGGGGGGGCTTTCTTT
cdr3_aa: CASSGTGGAFF
d_call: TRBD1
v_call: TRBV9
clone_size: NA
j_call: TRBJ1-1
cdr3_length: 11

cdr3_nt: TGTGCCAGCACCCCCGGACGGAAGAACACTGAAGCTTTCTTT
cdr3_aa: CASTPGRKNTEAFF
d_call: NA
v_call: TRBV6-2/TRBV6-3
clone_size: many
j_call: TRBJ1-1
cdr3_length: 14

cdr3_nt: TGTGCCAGCAGTTTAGTGAGCAACATGAACACTGAAGCTTTCTTT
cdr3_aa: CASSLVSNMNTEAFF
d_call: NA
v_call: TRBV12-3/TRBV12-4
clone_size: many
j_call: TRBJ1-1
cdr3_length: 15

cdr3_nt: TGTGCCACTATCGATGGACGGGAAACCTACGAGCAGTACTTC
cdr3_aa: CATIDGRETYEQYF
d_call: NA
v_call: TRBV10-3
clone_size: NA
j_call: TRBJ2-7
cdr3_length: 14

cdr3_nt: TGCGCCAGCAGCCATTGGGCAAGACAGGGATCGAACACTGAAGCTTTCTTT
cdr3_aa: CASSHWARQGSNTEAFF
d_call: TRBD1
v_call: TRBV4-1
clone_size: many
j_call: TRBJ1-1
cdr3_length: 17

cdr3_nt: TGCGCCAGCAGCTTCCGTCTTTTGACGGGAGGGCCGGCCGGGGAGCTGTTTTTT
cdr3_aa: CASSFRLLTGGPAGELFF
d_call: TRBD2
v_call: TRBV4-1
clone_size: few
j_call: TRBJ2-2
cdr3_length: 18

cdr3_nt: TGTGCCAGCAGCTTCGGACAGAAGAATTCACCCCTCCACTTT
cdr3_aa: CASSFGQKNSPLHF
d_call: NA
v_call: TRBV7-9
clone_size: NA
j_call: TRBJ1-6
cdr3_length: 14

cdr3_nt: TGTGCCAGCAGTCGACCCGGGGTTAAAGAGACCCAGTACTTC
cdr3_aa: CASSRPGVKETQYF
d_call: NA
v_call: TRBV14
clone_size: NA
j_call: TRBJ2-5
cdr3_length: 14

cdr3_nt: TGTGCCAGCAGCTTAGGCACAGGCCGCTATGGCTACACCTTC
cdr3_aa: CASSLGTGRYGYTF
d_call: NA
v_call: TRBV7-2
clone_size: many
j_call: TRBJ1-2
cdr3_length: 14

cdr3_nt: TGTGCCAGCAGCCAAGCGGTGACTAGCAAATACGAGCAGTACTTC
cdr3_aa: CASSQAVTSKYEQYF
d_call: TRBD2
v_call: TRBV7-9
clone_size: NA
j_call: TRBJ2-7
cdr3_length: 15

cdr3_nt: TGTGCCAGCAGTTCCACAGGGGAGCAGTACTTC
cdr3_aa: CASSSTGEQYF
d_call: NA
v_call: TRBV12-3/TRBV12-4
clone_size: few
j_call: TRBJ2-7
cdr3_length: 11

cdr3_nt: TGTGCCAGTAACATAAGCAATCAGGGTTTCAATGAAAAACTGTTTTTT
cdr3_aa: CASNISNQGFNEKLFF
d_call: NA
v_call: TRBV19
clone_size: NA
j_call: TRBJ1-4
cdr3_length: 16

cdr3_nt: TGTGCCAGCGTTCGCTCTGGGGCCAACGTCCTGACTTTC
cdr3_aa: CASVRSGANVLTF
d_call: NA
v_call: TRBV5-6
clone_size: many
j_call: TRBJ2-6
cdr3_length: 13

cdr3_nt: TGTGCCACCAGCATTACGGACACTTCCGGGGACGATGGCTACACCTTC
cdr3_aa: CATSITDTSGDDGYTF
d_call: NA
v_call: TRBV15
clone_size: NA
j_call: TRBJ1-2
cdr3_length: 16

cdr3_nt: TGTGCCAGCAGCCCCTACGGGAGTAACACTGAAGCTTTCTTT
cdr3_aa: CASSPYGSNTEAFF
d_call: NA
v_call: TRBV7-2
clone_size: NA
j_call: TRBJ1-1
cdr3_length: 14

cdr3_nt: TGTGCCAGCAGCTTAGGGGATGGGACTCAGTACTTC
cdr3_aa: CASSLGDGTQYF
d_call: NA
v_call: TRBV7-2
clone_size: many
j_call: TRBJ2-7
cdr3_length: 12

cdr3_nt: TGTGCCATCAAGATTTCTGGGGAAACTGAAAAGAACTATGGCTACACCTTC
cdr3_aa: CAIKISGETEKNYGYTF
d_call: NA
v_call: TRBV10-3
clone_size: NA
j_call: TRBJ1-2
cdr3_length: 17

cdr3_nt: TGCAGCGTCCGGGACCGAGCATCCTACAATGAGCAGTTCTTC
cdr3_aa: CSVRDRASYNEQFF
d_call: NA
v_call: TRBV29-1
clone_size: NA
j_call: TRBJ2-1
cdr3_length: 14

cdr3_nt: TGTGCCAGCAGTGAATATGCAGATACGCAGTATTTT
cdr3_aa: CASSEYADTQYF
d_call: NA
v_call: TRBV2
clone_size: NA
j_call: TRBJ2-3
cdr3_length: 12

cdr3_nt: TGTGCCAGCCTGAGCAAGGAGTACACTGAAGCTTTCTTT
cdr3_aa: CASLSKEYTEAFF
d_call: NA
v_call: TRBV25-1
clone_size: few
j_call: TRBJ1-1
cdr3_length: 13

cdr3_nt: TGCGCCAGCAGCTTGGGGGGGATTGGAAATTCACCCCTCCACTTT
cdr3_aa: CASSLGGIGNSPLHF
d_call: NA
v_call: TRBV5-1
clone_size: NA
j_call: TRBJ1-6
cdr3_length: 15

cdr3_nt: TGTGCCAGTGGAGCGGGAGCAGAGACCCAGTACTTC
cdr3_aa: CASGAGAETQYF
d_call: TRBD2
v_call: TRBV14
clone_size: NA
j_call: TRBJ2-5
cdr3_length: 12

cdr3_nt: TGTGCCAGCAGCTTAGGACTAGCGGGAGTTCTCGAGCAGTACTTC
cdr3_aa: CASSLGLAGVLEQYF
d_call: TRBD2
v_call: TRBV6-5
clone_size: few
j_call: TRBJ2-7
cdr3_length: 15

cdr3_nt: TGTGCCAGCAGCGGGGACCTGGGTTCACCCCTCCACTTT
cdr3_aa: CASSGDLGSPLHF
d_call: NA
v_call: TRBV2
clone_size: NA
j_call: TRBJ1-6
cdr3_length: 13

cdr3_nt: TGTGCCAGCAGTTACAGTGGACAGGGAGTAGTATTTCGGGGCTACACCTTC
cdr3_aa: CASSYSGQGVVFRGYTF
d_call: TRBD1
v_call: TRBV6-6
clone_size: NA
j_call: TRBJ1-2
cdr3_length: 17

cdr3_nt: TGTGCCATCAGTGAAGGGGGGATGATAGAGACCCAGTACTTC
cdr3_aa: CAISEGGMIETQYF
d_call: NA
v_call: TRBV10-3
clone_size: NA
j_call: TRBJ2-5
cdr3_length: 14

cdr3_nt: TGTGCCAGCAGTGATAGGCGAAATTCACCCCTCCACTTT
cdr3_aa: CASSDRRNSPLHF
d_call: NA
v_call: TRBV2
clone_size: NA
j_call: TRBJ1-6
cdr3_length: 13

cdr3_nt: TGTGCCAGCAGCATCACGTACGGTGACAGGGGTGACTATGGCTACACCTTC
cdr3_aa: CASSITYGDRGDYGYTF
d_call: TRBD1
v_call: TRBV28
clone_size: NA
j_call: TRBJ1-2
cdr3_length: 17

cdr3_nt: TGTGCCAGCAGCGTTGACGCAGGGGCCTCTTCACCCCTCCACTTT
cdr3_aa: CASSVDAGASSPLHF
d_call: NA
v_call: TRBV9
clone_size: NA
j_call: TRBJ1-6
cdr3_length: 15